A single sample gave rise to the 10 T cell receptor beta chains below, sequenced in a study of technical replicates of blood from a handful of donors. This table comes from immunoSEQ multiplex PCR, and its TCRdb copy is limited to in-frame clones, with some not included. Seen here are around 60,000 clones, 80% to 95% observed once, and the top ten hold about 4.5%. Sequencing was performed on PBMCs. Source of these receptors: a human donor in good health. Some clones in this sample may be carry-over from other donors' samples.

The genes are TRBV7-9 and TRBJ1-1; no clear D gene. V lost 7 bases and J lost 0, with 15 bases in between. The CDR3 length is 15 residues. CDR1 SEHNR and CDR2 FQNEAQ come from the germline V gene (reference sequence). For the CDR3, the DNA is TGTGCCAGCACCCAAATCCGAGTCTTGAACACTGAAGCTTTCTTT. Translated, it gives CASTQIRVLNTEAFF.

The chain carries TRBV5-1 and TRBJ2-7, with 9 bases matching TRBD1. The junction had 18 bases not matched to a gene; V was cut back by 4 bases and J by 7 bases. CDR3 length: 17 residues. CDR1 and CDR2 (germline): SGHRS, YFSETQ. As DNA, the CDR3 is TGCGCCAGCAGCCCCAGACCCAGGGGGACAGGGACGGAGGAGCAGTACTTC. It specifies CASSPRPRGTGTEEQYF. Full variable domain (missing parts from reference TRBV5-1 and TRBJ2-7): KAGVTQTPRYLIKTRGQQVTLSCSPISGHRSVSWYQQTPGQGLQFLFEYFSETQRNKGNFPGRFSGRQFSNSRSEMNVSTLELGDSALYLCASSPRPRGTGTEEQYFGPGTRLTVT.

V is TRBV4-1 and J is TRBJ2-5; weak D call: TRBD2 (6 bases). Germline loops: CDR1 MGHRA, CDR2 YSYEKL. V was pared by 1 base and J by 5 bases, with 8 bases between. CDR3 length: 13 residues. Written as DNA, the CDR3 is TGCGCCAGCAGCCAAGTTGGGGGGGAGACCCAGTACTTC. Translating it yields CASSQVGGETQYF.

The chain carries TRBV9 and TRBJ2-5; D might be TRBD2 (7 bases). V lost 0 bases, J lost 0 bases, and 12 bases lay in between. This CDR3 spans 16 amino acids. The germline V gene has CDR1 SGDLS and CDR2 YYNGEE. The CDR3 is CASSVGSGGHQETQYF. CDR3 coding DNA: TGTGCCAGCAGCGTAGGTTCCGGGGGGCACCAAGAGACCCAGTACTTC.

This rearrangement joins TRBV5-1 to TRBJ2-2, with 10 bases fitting TRBD2. The CDR3 consists of 16 residues. The ends lost 0 bases at V and 4 bases at J; junction bases unmatched: 3. Germline V gene data show CDR1 as SGHRS and CDR2 as YFSETQ. This chain's CDR3 is CASSLVTSGPTGELFF. The DNA of the CDR3 is TGCGCCAGCAGCTTGGTGACTAGCGGGCCCACCGGGGAGCTGTTTTTT.

This chain connects TRBV2 to TRBJ1-5; TRBD1 matches at 9 bases. CDR1 and CDR2 (germline): SNHLY, FYNNEI. This CDR3 spans 14 amino acids. Trimming removed 6 bases from V and 10 bases from J; junction bases left unmatched: 10. CDR3 nucleotides: TGTGCCAGCAGCGACAGGGGGGTGTATTCACCCCAGCATTTT. It specifies CASSDRGVYSPQHF.

The chain employs TRBV7-3 and TRBJ1-2; possible D gene TRBD1, 5 bases. With 1 base removed from V and 4 bases from J, the gap between germline ends came to 16 bases. CDR1 SGHTA and CDR2 FQGTGA come from the germline V gene. This CDR3 has 16 residues. The DNA of the CDR3 is TGTGCCAGCAGCTTAATCCTACGGGTGGGACTCTATGGCTACACCTTC. It is translated as CASSLILRVGLYGYTF.

This rearrangement joins TRBV29-1 to TRBJ2-4; TRBD2 aligns across 8 bases. V dropped 1 base and J dropped 6; count of bases not matched to a gene: 11. The V gene's germline CDR1 is SQVTM and CDR2 ANQGSEA. The CDR3 is 16 residues long. The CDR3 spells CSVEAPGGGLRNIQYF. CDR3 coding DNA: TGCAGCGTTGAAGCCCCGGGGGGGGGCCTCAGAAACATTCAGTACTTC.

The chain uses TRBV5-4 and TRBJ2-7; D ambiguous. V lost 0 bases and J lost 0, with 16 bases in between. In germline, CDR1 is SGHNT, CDR2 YYREEE (reference sequence). The CDR3 loop spans 17 amino acids. CDR3 residues: CASSLGGSLVSSYEQYF. The CDR3 nucleotides read TGTGCCAGCAGCTTGGGAGGCAGTTTGGTGAGCTCCTACGAGCAGTACTTC.

This chain uses TRBV19 with TRBJ2-7; TRBD2 agrees at 7 bases. The CDR3 is made up of 12 amino acids. The germline V gene has CDR1 LNHDA and CDR2 SQIVND (reference sequence). V gave up 3 bases and J gave up 7 bases; unmatched junction bases: 3. Written as DNA, the CDR3 is TGTGCCAGTAGTATGGGAGGGAATGAGCAGTACTTC. Its protein is CASSMGGNEQYF.